A selection of T cell receptor beta chains follows, all from one sample in a study of T-cell memory formation after mild COVID-19. TCRdb ran MiXCR on the 5' RACE reads and lists one entry per CDR3 protein. The sample shows roughly 450,000 distinct CDR3 sequences, roughly 18% of them seen only once. The sequencing input was PBMCs or a T cell subset sorted from them (not recorded which). These receptors were collected from an adult woman who had mild COVID-19 (a few samples of this study predate the infection). Cell type and time point are not known. The conserved cysteine and the conserved F or W are not part of the CDR3 here. D genes are given only for firm matches. Clone size is given for some rows only: seen once, a few or many times, or a class if the clone is expanded.

ASSSAGTSVTWGSYEQY,-,TRBD2,TRBV7-9,TRBJ2-7
AWSAQWARVNTEAF,few,-,TRBV30,TRBJ1-1
ASTQGRPTSFTDTQY,-,-,TRBV5-4,TRBJ2-3
ASRVFDECGYT,-,-,TRBV9,TRBJ1-2
ASSTSLAGGENTQY,few,TRBD2,TRBV7-3,TRBJ2-3
ASRTRDRDYEQY,few,TRBD1,TRBV7-9,TRBJ2-7
ASSPGRGTKTQY,-,-,TRBV6-5,TRBJ2-5
ASKKTGMNTEAF,many,TRBD1,TRBV7-9,TRBJ1-1
ASSSFQGALTTRGYT,-,TRBD1,TRBV7-9,TRBJ1-2
ASSDDRLLLK,few,-,TRBV6-1,TRBJ1-2
ASSLGDTGELF,few,-,TRBV7-9,TRBJ2-2
ATQQGTDTQY,-,-,TRBV10-3,TRBJ2-3
ASSLRLGQGTSTGELF,-,-,TRBV7-3,TRBJ2-2
SVEVAANYGYT,few,-,TRBV29-1,TRBJ1-2
SARGTGYEQY,few,-,TRBV20-1,TRBJ2-7
ASSSSVAGVSTDTQY,-,TRBD2,TRBV7-9,TRBJ2-3
ASSFQQDLTDTQY,-,-,TRBV9,TRBJ2-3
ASSWTSVGETQY,-,TRBD2,TRBV11-2,TRBJ2-5
ASSLVSSQETQY,many,-,TRBV5-1,TRBJ2-5
ASSFGPGMNTEAF,many,-,TRBV5-1,TRBJ1-1
ASSFRTEENIQY,-,-,TRBV5-1,TRBJ2-4
SVTGESYNEQF,-,-,TRBV20-1,TRBJ2-1
ASSQDRVSNNEQF,few,-,TRBV14,TRBJ2-1
ATSDGTAPTDTQY,few,TRBD1,TRBV24-1,TRBJ2-3
ASSAPGQGTDTQY,many,TRBD1,TRBV5-1,TRBJ2-3
ASSVGTSGTYEQY,-,TRBD2,TRBV12-3/TRBV12-4,TRBJ2-7
ASSQVAGAVWETQY,few,TRBD2,TRBV4-3,TRBJ2-5
ASSLWMGESEQF,few,-,TRBV4-3,TRBJ2-1
ASSPYQGPYEQY,-,-,TRBV28,TRBJ2-7
AWSGPPSGRACEQY,-,TRBD2,TRBV30,TRBJ2-7
ASSLAGSGSGNEQF,few,TRBD2,TRBV5-4,TRBJ2-1
ASSLEVGYTEAF,few,-,TRBV7-6,TRBJ1-1
ASSLLSGWEAF,-,-,TRBV5-1,TRBJ1-1
AWSALAGGTYEQY,few,TRBD1,TRBV30,TRBJ2-7
ASSFDLRAPYEQY,-,-,TRBV5-8,TRBJ2-7
ASEDRANYGYT,-,-,TRBV2,TRBJ1-2
ASSPSGRGSDTEAF,-,TRBD1,TRBV18,TRBJ1-1
ASSLGQGFYEQY,few,TRBD1,TRBV7-3,TRBJ2-7
SARPTSEAF,-,-,TRBV20-1,TRBJ1-1
ASSFTANYGYT,few,-,TRBV12-3/TRBV12-4,TRBJ1-2
ASSLLSGTGEETQY,-,TRBD1,TRBV11-3,TRBJ2-5
ASSYSTSGRGEQY,-,TRBD2,TRBV6-5,TRBJ2-7